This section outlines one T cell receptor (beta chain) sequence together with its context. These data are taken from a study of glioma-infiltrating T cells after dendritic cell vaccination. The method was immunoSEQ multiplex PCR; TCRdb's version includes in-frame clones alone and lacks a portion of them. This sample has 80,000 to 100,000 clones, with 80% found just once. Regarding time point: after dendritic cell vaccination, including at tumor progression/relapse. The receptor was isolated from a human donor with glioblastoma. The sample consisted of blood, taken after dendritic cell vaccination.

The CDR3 region has the DNA TGTGCCTACAGGCTGCAATACAATGAGCAGTTCTTC. Amino acid sequence: CAYRLQYNEQFF. The chain couples TRBV30 to TRBJ2-1, with D maybe TRBD1 (5 bases). Trimming pared 7 bases from V and 4 bases from J, leaving 11 bases between. The CDR3 has 12 residues. CDR1 and CDR2 (germline): GTSNPN, SVGIG (reference sequence).